The source of this T cell receptor beta chain is a study of cytomegalovirus exposure and HLA in healthy donors. The CDR3 length is 14 residues. J lost 6 bases, V lost 3 bases, and 3 bases had no gene match. The germline gives CDR1 SGHRS, CDR2 YFSETQ. The PCR contained 60 Vbeta and 13 Jbeta primers. Assay: immunoSEQ multiplex PCR; the TCRdb copy retains only in-frame clones and omits some. The data show about 130,000 clones, approximately 78% seen once. The sequenced material came from PBMCs. The V call is TRBV5-1, the J call TRBJ2-7; 13 bases agree with TRBD2. This TCR was recovered from a man aged 40-49 years in good health and CMV-seronegative. This CDR3 is CASSSRLAGGEQYF. CDR3 nucleotide sequence: TGCGCCAGCAGCTCTCGACTAGCGGGGGGCGAGCAGTACTTC.